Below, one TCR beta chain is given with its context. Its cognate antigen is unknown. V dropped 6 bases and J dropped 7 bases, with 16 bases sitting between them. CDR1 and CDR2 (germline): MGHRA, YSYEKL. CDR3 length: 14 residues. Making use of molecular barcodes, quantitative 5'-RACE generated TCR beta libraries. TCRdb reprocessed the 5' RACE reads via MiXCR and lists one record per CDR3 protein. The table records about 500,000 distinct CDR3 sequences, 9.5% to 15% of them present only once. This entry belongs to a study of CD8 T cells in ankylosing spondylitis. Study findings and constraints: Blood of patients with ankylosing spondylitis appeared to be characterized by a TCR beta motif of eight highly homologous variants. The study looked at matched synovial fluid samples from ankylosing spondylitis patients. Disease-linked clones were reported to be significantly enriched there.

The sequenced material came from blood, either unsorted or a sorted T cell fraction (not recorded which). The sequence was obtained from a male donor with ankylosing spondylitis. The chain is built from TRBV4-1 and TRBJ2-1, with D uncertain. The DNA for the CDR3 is TGCGCCAGCAGTACCGAGTATCCAGGTAATGAGCAGTTCTTC. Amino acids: CASSTEYPGNEQFF.